The 27 T cell receptor beta chains below all came from one sample that was sequenced in a study of T cell changes during pregnancy in multiple sclerosis. The repertoire was sequenced with immunoSEQ multiplex PCR; TCRdb's copy has only in-frame clones and lacks some. This table holds about 44,000 clones, about 90% found once. Sequences were derived from CD4+ T cells from peripheral blood mononuclear cells, sampled in the third trimester of pregnancy. These TCRs come from a female donor with multiple sclerosis, enrolled in a pregnancy study.

This rearrangement joins TRBV7-3 to TRBJ2-5; D is unclear. CDR3 size: 13 residues. Germline assignment: CDR1 SGHTA and CDR2 FQGTGA. V lost 5 bases, J lost 4 bases, and 11 bases lay in between. The CDR3 DNA reads as TGTGCCAGCAGCGCCGCTATCGGAGAGACCCAGTACTTC. The encoded protein is CASSAAIGETQYF.

This clone was detected only once. This chain connects TRBV27 to TRBJ2-1; 8 bases match TRBD2. The CDR3 sequence is 14 residues long. V shed 6 bases and J 9 bases; nucleotides not matched to a gene: 10. The germline gives CDR1 MNHEY, CDR2 SMNVEV (reference sequence). CDR3 in amino acids: CASRGTRIWGEQFF. CDR3 in DNA: TGTGCCAGCAGGGGGACTAGGATCTGGGGTGAGCAGTTCTTC.

The J gene is TRBJ2-7, the V gene TRBV11-2, with a weak D call TRBD1 (5 bases). The CDR3 covers 14 residues. Germline V lookup: CDR1 SGHAT, CDR2 FQNNGV. V was clipped by 4 bases and J by 1 base, with 11 bases between them. CDR3 protein: CASSSLQGSYEQYF. CDR3 sequence (DNA): TGTGCCAGCAGCTCCCTCCAGGGTTCCTACGAGCAGTACTTC.

The chain is built from TRBV19 and TRBJ2-7; D might be TRBD1 (7 bases). The V gene's germline CDR1 is LNHDA and CDR2 SQIVND (reference sequence). The CDR3 loop spans 12 amino acids. The germline V and J ends were trimmed by 8 bases and 3 bases, with 11 bases remaining between them. CDR3 sequence reads: CASAGQNYEQYF. The CDR3 DNA follows: TGTGCCAGTGCGGGACAGAACTACGAGCAGTACTTC.

The chain uses TRBV5-4 and TRBJ2-5; no definite D call. Between the trimmed V and J ends, which lost 0 bases and 1 base, there was a span of 7 bases. Germline assignment: CDR1 SGHNT and CDR2 YYREEE (reference sequence). The CDR3 spans 14 residues. Written as DNA, the CDR3 is TGTGCCAGCAGCTTGGTACCCAGCCAAGAGACCCAGTACTTC. This encodes CASSLVPSQETQYF.

The count of this clone is one. This chain connects TRBV27 to TRBJ2-7; 8 bases map to TRBD1. This CDR3 comprises 14 residues. Germline V gene data show CDR1 as MNHEY and CDR2 as SMNVEV (reference sequence). J gave up 2 bases and V 5 bases, and 5 bases lay outside the gene matches. As DNA, the CDR3 is TGTGCCAGCAGTCCCCGACAGGGGACCTACGAGCAGTACTTC. As protein: CASSPRQGTYEQYF.

J is TRBJ2-5 and V is TRBV6-5; D uncertain. The CDR3 spans 15 residues. The V end lost 0 bases, the J end lost 4 bases, and 12 bases lay between the germline ends. CDR1 and CDR2 (germline): MNHEY, SVGAGI. The CDR3, as DNA: TGTGCCAGCAGTTACTCGGTAATTGGGCTAGAGACCCAGTACTTC. Protein: CASSYSVIGLETQYF.

V usage is TRBV9 and J usage is TRBJ2-1; D is perhaps TRBD2 (5 bases). The germline gives CDR1 SGDLS, CDR2 YYNGEE. Trimming took off 0 bases at V and 1 base at J, with 26 bases between the two ends. The CDR3 has 21 residues. CDR3 nucleotide sequence: TGTGCCAGCAGCGTAGCTACTGCGGTCTCGGGGAGTCTTAAGTCCTACAATGAGCAGTTCTTC. Translating it yields CASSVATAVSGSLKSYNEQFF.

V is TRBV29-1 and J is TRBJ1-3, with 7 positions matching TRBD1. The germline gives CDR1 SQVTM, CDR2 ANQGSEA. This CDR3 spans 14 amino acids. The V segment lost 7 bases and the J segment 0 bases; nucleotides outside the gene matches: 6. The DNA for the CDR3 is TGCAGCGGAACAGGGGAATCCTCTGGAAACACCATATATTTT. Protein: CSGTGESSGNTIYF.

The chain employs TRBV6-5 and TRBJ2-7, with D unclear. The CDR3 totals 14 residues. Trimming left V 2 bases short and J 1 base short, with 9 bases between. The germline CDR1 and CDR2 sequences are MNHEY and SVGAGI. The CDR3: CASSYDSFSYEQYF. DNA of the CDR3: TGTGCCAGCAGTTACGACTCGTTTTCCTACGAGCAGTACTTC.

The rearrangement links TRBV6-1 to TRBJ2-7; TRBD1 matches at 9 bases. J was trimmed by 3 bases and V by 8 bases; bases with no gene match: 11. This CDR3 contains 15 residues. From germline, CDR1 is MNHNS and CDR2 SASEGT. This CDR3 reads CASEQFGTGNYEQYF. CDR3 coding DNA: TGTGCCAGCGAACAATTCGGGACAGGGAACTACGAGCAGTACTTC.

This chain connects TRBV5-1 to TRBJ1-2; TRBD1 matches at 9 bases. Germline lookup yields CDR1 SGHRS and CDR2 YFSETQ. The CDR3 has 15 residues. Trimming at V came to 4 bases and at J to 5 bases, leaving 9 bases not matched to a gene. The CDR3: CASSETGTGFYGYTF. Here the CDR3 DNA reads TGCGCCAGCAGCGAAACCGGGACAGGGTTTTATGGCTACACCTTC.

The V call is TRBV28, the J call TRBJ2-1, with 12 bases lining up with TRBD2. The CDR3 length is 17 residues. Germline trimming cut 5 bases from V and 8 bases from J; bases unmatched to any gene: 13. CDR1 MDHEN and CDR2 SYDVKM come from the germline V gene. CDR3 coding DNA: TGTGCCAGCAGTCAACGACTAGCGGGAGTATCAGTCGATGAGCAGTTCTTC. This sequence encodes CASSQRLAGVSVDEQFF.

The rearrangement links TRBV4-2 to TRBJ2-6; tentatively, D is TRBD1 (5 bases). The ends were cut back, 1 base at V and 1 base at J, with 5 bases in the middle. The V gene's germline CDR1 is LGHNA and CDR2 YNFKEQ. The CDR3 runs 15 residues. CDR3 sequence: CASSQGQSGANVLTF. The CDR3 DNA sequence: TGTGCCAGCAGCCAAGGACAGTCTGGGGCCAACGTCCTGACTTTC.

The chain links TRBV30 to TRBJ2-7; 12 nucleotides agree with TRBD2. Looked up from germline, CDR1 is GTSNPN and CDR2 is SVGIG (reference sequence). The CDR3 runs 13 residues. The J segment lost 5 bases and the V segment lost 5 bases, leaving 4 bases of the junction unmatched. The CDR3 sequence: CAWRLAGANEQYF. Written as DNA, the CDR3 is TGTGCCTGGCGACTAGCGGGAGCCAACGAGCAGTACTTC.

V usage is TRBV5-4 and J usage is TRBJ2-1; D might be TRBD2 (5 bases). This CDR3 region has 12 residues. V shed 4 bases and J shed 5 bases, with 7 bases lying between them. Germline CDR1 and CDR2: SGHNT and YYREEE (reference sequence). CDR3: CASSPGNNEQFF. The CDR3 bases are TGTGCCAGCAGCCCCGGGAACAATGAGCAGTTCTTC.

Comments on this clone: Other nucleotide sequences in the sample specify the same CDR3. The chain carries TRBV15 and TRBJ2-1; 13 nucleotides agree with TRBD2. The CDR3 has 17 amino acids. CDR1 LNHNV and CDR2 YYDKDF come from the germline V gene (reference sequence). J was trimmed by 1 base and V by 1 base; bases with no gene match: 1. The CDR3 nucleotides read TGTGCCACCAGCAGAGGGACTAGCGGGAGTTCCTACAATGAGCAGTTCTTC. This gives the protein CATSRGTSGSSYNEQFF.

This chain uses TRBV19 with TRBJ1-5; 9 bases are shared with TRBD1. Looked up from germline, CDR1 is LNHDA and CDR2 is SQIVND (reference sequence). The trim removed 6 bases at V and 6 bases at J, leaving 9 bases unmatched. The length of the CDR3 is 15 residues. CDR3 nucleotide sequence: TGTGCCAGTAGAAACTCGGACAGGGGTGTTCAGCCCCAGCATTTT. Encoded protein: CASRNSDRGVQPQHF.

Details on this clone: Its ends do not fully match the called genes, so a read error is possible. The chain employs TRBV2 and TRBJ2-7, with 8 bases aligning to TRBD2. CDR3 size: 17 residues. From germline, CDR1 is SNHLY and CDR2 FYNNEI. This CDR3 reads CASSESGLLAGSYGQYF. In DNA form, the CDR3 reads TGTGCCAGCAGTGAAAGCGGTTTGCTAGCGGGCTCCTACGGGCAGTACTTC.

The chain is built from TRBV14 and TRBJ2-7, with 11 bases identical to TRBD2. Germline V gives CDR1 SGHDN, CDR2 FVKESK. This CDR3 has 16 residues. Trimming cost V 5 bases and J 2 bases; bases outside gene matches: 8. CDR3 coding DNA: TGTGCCAGCAGCGCCGGACTAGCGGGCGTAACCTACGAGCAGTACTTC. As protein: CASSAGLAGVTYEQYF. The complete variable domain, with remaining parts taken from reference TRBV14 and TRBJ2-7, reads EAGVTQFPSHSVIEKGQTVTLRCDPISGHDNLYWYRRVMGKEIKFLLHFVKESKQDESGMPNNRFLAERTGGTYSTLKVQPAELEDSGVYFCASSAGLAGVTYEQYFGPGTRLTVT.

The rearrangement links TRBV28 to TRBJ2-1; the match to TRBD2 covers 13 bases. The CDR3 is made up of 15 amino acids. Germline-derived CDR1 and CDR2 are MDHEN and SYDVKM. V was clipped by 7 bases and J by 3 bases; unmatched bases: 3. The CDR3 sequence is CASKGLAGRYNEQFF. The CDR3, as DNA: TGTGCCAGCAAGGGACTAGCGGGACGCTACAATGAGCAGTTCTTC. The entire variable domain, with the rest obtained from reference TRBV28 and TRBJ2-1, is as follows: DVKVTQSSRYLVKRTGEKVFLECVQDMDHENMFWYRQDPGLGLRLIYFSYDVKMKEKGDIPEGYSVSREKKERFSLILESASTNQTSMYLCASKGLAGRYNEQFFGPGTRLTVL.

The chain carries TRBV7-2 and TRBJ2-7, with 9 bases fitting TRBD2. The junction had 9 bases not matched to a gene; V was cut back by 4 bases and J by 2 bases. The CDR3 totals 16 residues. Germline V gives CDR1 SGHTA, CDR2 FQGNSA. For the CDR3, the DNA is TGTGCCAGCAGCTCGACTAGCGGCATCACAACCTACGAGCAGTACTTC. This translates into CASSSTSGITTYEQYF.

The chain combines TRBV5-6 with TRBJ1-2; TRBD1 matches at 12 bases. The V and J ends lost 4 bases and 5 bases, in that order; junction bases with no gene match: 6. CDR3 size: 15 residues. Looked up from germline, CDR1 is SGHDT and CDR2 is YYEEEE. The CDR3 nucleotides are TGTGCCAGCAGCCCTTGGGACAGGGGGCCATATGGCTACACCTTC. Amino acid sequence: CASSPWDRGPYGYTF.

This chain uses TRBV9 with TRBJ1-5; D gene unclear. Trimming pared 3 bases from V and 12 bases from J, leaving 19 bases between. Germline CDR1 and CDR2: SGDLS and YYNGEE. This CDR3 is built from 14 residues. The chain's CDR3 is CASSATMDGGLQHF. DNA of the CDR3: TGTGCCAGCAGCGCAACAATGGACGGCGGGCTCCAGCATTTT.

The chain has TRBV11-2 and TRBJ1-1; TRBD1 matches at 7 bases. Germline V gene lookup returns CDR1 SGHAT and CDR2 FQNNGV. CDR3 length equals 16 residues. V dropped 1 base and J dropped 0; count of bases not matched to a gene: 5. The DNA for the CDR3 is TGTGCCAGCAGCTTAGCCAAGGGACAGCTGAACACTGAAGCTTTCTTT. This sequence encodes CASSLAKGQLNTEAFF.

The chain has TRBV9 and TRBJ2-2; 7 bases align to TRBD1. Germline CDR1 is SGDLS and CDR2 is YYNGEE. This CDR3 is 15 amino acids long. The trim removed 2 bases at V and 0 bases at J, leaving 1 base unmatched. The CDR3 is CASSVTGANTGELFF. In DNA, the CDR3 is TGTGCCAGCAGCGTTACAGGGGCGAACACCGGGGAGCTGTTTTTT.

CDR3: CAHLRGTGRRPQHF. CDR3 nucleotides: TGTGCCCATCTCAGGGGAACAGGCCGGCGGCCCCAGCATTTT. The rearrangement uses TRBV30 and TRBJ1-5; D perhaps matches TRBD1 (6 bases). Trimming stripped 8 bases from V and 9 bases from J, with 23 bases between. Germline values: CDR1 GTSNPN, CDR2 SVGIG (reference sequence). This CDR3 spans 14 amino acids.